Sequencing of this TCR beta chain was carried out in a study of blood T cell repertoires in COVID-19. Study background: From the United States, Italy and Spain came samples of acute and convalescent COVID-19. PBMCs, B-cell-depleted T cells, or T cells were the source of the cDNA or gDNA that made up the material.

The V and J ends lost 7 bases and 0 bases respectively, with 16 bases between them. Germline CDR1 MNHEY, CDR2 SMNVEV (reference sequence). The CDR3 consists of 15 residues. In the original processing: For nucleated cells, counts were estimated from reference gene primer amplification. Clones were sequenced by immunoSEQ multiplex PCR, and TCRdb holds only the in-frame ones, with some missing. The DNA gave D and trimming, while V, J and clone size come from that table. The sample shows about 87,000 clones, more than 75% of them seen only once. The clonotype was recovered from a man aged 40-49 years with acute or convalescent COVID-19. The chain is built from TRBV27 and TRBJ2-7; a weak D match, TRBD1 (5 bases). Source material: peripheral blood. The CDR3 region has the DNA TGTGCCAGCACCCCTACCTCGACAGTCTCCTACGAGCAGTACTTC. Protein product: CASTPTSTVSYEQYF.